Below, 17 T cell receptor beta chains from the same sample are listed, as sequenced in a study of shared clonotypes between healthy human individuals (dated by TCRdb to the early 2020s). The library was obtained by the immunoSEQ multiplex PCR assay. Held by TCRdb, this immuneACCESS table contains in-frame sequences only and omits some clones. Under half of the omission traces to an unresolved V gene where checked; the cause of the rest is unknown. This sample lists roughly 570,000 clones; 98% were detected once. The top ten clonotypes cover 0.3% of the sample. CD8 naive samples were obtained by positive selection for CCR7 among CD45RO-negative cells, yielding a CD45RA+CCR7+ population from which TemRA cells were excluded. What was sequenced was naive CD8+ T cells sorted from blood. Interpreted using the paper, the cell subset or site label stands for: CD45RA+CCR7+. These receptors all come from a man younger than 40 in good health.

CDR3 loop: CASSLRDPPIYEQFF. DNA of the CDR3: TGTGCCAGCAGCTTGCGGGACCCCCCGATATATGAGCAGTTCTTC. The genes are TRBV5-5 and TRBJ2-1; D may be TRBD1 or TRBD2 (5 bases each). CDR1 is SGHKS, CDR2 YYEKEE, per germline (reference sequence). V was trimmed by 1 base and J by 8 bases, leaving 16 bases between them. The CDR3 spans 15 residues.

Written as DNA, the CDR3 is TGTGCCAGCAGTTCCGCGGGCGGACGTGGCAGTCAGTACTTC. Translated: CASSSAGGRGSQYF. The chain has TRBV6-5 and TRBJ2-7, with TRBD2 as a possible D gene (5 bases). Germline loops: CDR1 MNHEY, CDR2 SVGAGI. Trimming shortened V by 4 bases and J by 10 bases, and 20 bases separated the two germline ends. This CDR3 has 14 amino acids.

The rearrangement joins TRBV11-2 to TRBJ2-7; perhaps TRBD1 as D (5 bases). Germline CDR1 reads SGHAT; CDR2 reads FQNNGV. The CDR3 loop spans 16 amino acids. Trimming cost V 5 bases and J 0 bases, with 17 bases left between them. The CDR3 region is CASSNPQERISYEQYF. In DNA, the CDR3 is TGTGCCAGCAGCAACCCACAGGAACGGATCTCCTACGAGCAGTACTTC. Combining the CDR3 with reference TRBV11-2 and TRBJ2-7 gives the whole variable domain EAGVAQSPRYKIIEKRQSVAFWCNPISGHATLYWYQQILGQGPKLLIQFQNNGVVDDSQLPKDRFSAERLKGVDSTLKIQPAKLEDSAVYLCASSNPQERISYEQYFGPGTRLTVT.

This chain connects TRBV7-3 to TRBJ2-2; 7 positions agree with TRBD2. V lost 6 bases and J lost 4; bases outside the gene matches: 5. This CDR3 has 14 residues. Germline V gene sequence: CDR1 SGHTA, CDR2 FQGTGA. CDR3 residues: CASRGGSSTGELFF. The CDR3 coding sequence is TGTGCCAGCAGAGGCGGGAGCAGCACCGGGGAGCTGTTTTTT. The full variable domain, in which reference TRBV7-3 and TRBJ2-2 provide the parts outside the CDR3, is GAGVSQTPSNKVTEKGKYVELRCDPISGHTALYWYRQSLGQGPEFLIYFQGTGAADDSGLPNDRFFAVRPEGSVSTLKIQRTERGDSAVYLCASRGGSSTGELFFGEGSRLTVL.

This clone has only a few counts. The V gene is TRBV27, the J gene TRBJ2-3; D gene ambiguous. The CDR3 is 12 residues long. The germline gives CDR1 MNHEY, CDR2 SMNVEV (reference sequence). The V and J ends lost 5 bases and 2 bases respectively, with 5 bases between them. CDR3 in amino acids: CASSDHTDTQYF. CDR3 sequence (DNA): TGTGCCAGCAGTGACCACACAGATACGCAGTATTTT.

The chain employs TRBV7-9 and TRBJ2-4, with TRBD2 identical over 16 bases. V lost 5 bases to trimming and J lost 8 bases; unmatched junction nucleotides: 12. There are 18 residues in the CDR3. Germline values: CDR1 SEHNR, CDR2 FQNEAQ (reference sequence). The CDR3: CASSGGLAGGPFWDIQYF. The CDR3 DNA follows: TGTGCCAGCAGCGGGGGACTAGCGGGAGGGCCTTTCTGGGACATTCAGTACTTC. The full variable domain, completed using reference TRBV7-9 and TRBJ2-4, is DTGVSQNPRHKITKRGQNVTFRCDPISEHNRLYWYRQTLGQGPEFLTYFQNEAQLEKSRLLSDRFSAERPKGSFSTLEIQRTEQGDSAMYLCASSGGLAGGPFWDIQYFGAGTRLSVL.

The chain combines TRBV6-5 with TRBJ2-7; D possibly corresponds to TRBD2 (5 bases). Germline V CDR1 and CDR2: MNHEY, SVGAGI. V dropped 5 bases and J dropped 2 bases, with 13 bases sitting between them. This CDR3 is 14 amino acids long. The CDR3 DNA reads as TGTGCCAGCAGTAATTATGAGGGAGCCTACGAGCAGTACTTC. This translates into CASSNYEGAYEQYF.

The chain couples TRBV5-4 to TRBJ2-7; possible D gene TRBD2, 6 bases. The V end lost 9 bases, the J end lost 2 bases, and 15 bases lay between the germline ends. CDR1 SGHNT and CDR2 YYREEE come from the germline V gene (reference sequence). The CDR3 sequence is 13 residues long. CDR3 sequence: CAISGGTTYEQYF. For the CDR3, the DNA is TGTGCCATCTCGGGCGGGACCACCTACGAGCAGTACTTC.

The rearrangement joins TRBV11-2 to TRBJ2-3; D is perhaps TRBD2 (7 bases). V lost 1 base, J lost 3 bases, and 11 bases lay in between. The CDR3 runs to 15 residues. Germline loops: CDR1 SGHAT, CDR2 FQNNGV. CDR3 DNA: TGTGCCAGCAGCTTAGGGGCGGGGGCTACAGATACGCAGTATTTT. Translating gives CASSLGAGATDTQYF. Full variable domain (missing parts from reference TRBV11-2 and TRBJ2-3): EAGVAQSPRYKIIEKRQSVAFWCNPISGHATLYWYQQILGQGPKLLIQFQNNGVVDDSQLPKDRFSAERLKGVDSTLKIQPAKLEDSAVYLCASSLGAGATDTQYFGPGTRLTVL.

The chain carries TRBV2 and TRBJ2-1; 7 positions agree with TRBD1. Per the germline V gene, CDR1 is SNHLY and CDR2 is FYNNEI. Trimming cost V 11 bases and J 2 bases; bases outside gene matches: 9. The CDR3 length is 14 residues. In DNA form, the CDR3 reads TGTGCCCACAAGGTCCAGGGGGCCTACAATGAGCAGTTCTTC. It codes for CAHKVQGAYNEQFF.

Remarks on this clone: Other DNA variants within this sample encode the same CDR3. This CDR3 reads CASSLGPNYGYTF. Here the CDR3 DNA reads TGTGCCAGCAGCTTAGGGCCGAACTATGGCTACACCTTC. This rearrangement joins TRBV11-2 to TRBJ1-2, with D unclear. Trimming pared 1 base from V and 2 bases from J, leaving 5 bases between. In germline, CDR1 is SGHAT, CDR2 FQNNGV. The CDR3 extends over 13 amino acids.

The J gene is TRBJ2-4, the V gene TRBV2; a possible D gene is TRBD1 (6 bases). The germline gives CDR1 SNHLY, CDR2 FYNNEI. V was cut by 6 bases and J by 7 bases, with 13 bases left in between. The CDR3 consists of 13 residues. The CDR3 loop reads CASRGDTRNIQYF. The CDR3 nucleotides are TGTGCCAGCAGGGGGGACACCCGGAACATTCAGTACTTC.

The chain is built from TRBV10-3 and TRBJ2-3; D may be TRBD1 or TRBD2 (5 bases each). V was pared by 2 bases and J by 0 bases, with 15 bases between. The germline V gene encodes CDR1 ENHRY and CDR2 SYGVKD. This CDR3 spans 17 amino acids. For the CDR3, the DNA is TGTGCCATCAGTGAGAGAAGAGAGGGGAGCAGCACAGATACGCAGTATTTT. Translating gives CAISERREGSSTDTQYF.

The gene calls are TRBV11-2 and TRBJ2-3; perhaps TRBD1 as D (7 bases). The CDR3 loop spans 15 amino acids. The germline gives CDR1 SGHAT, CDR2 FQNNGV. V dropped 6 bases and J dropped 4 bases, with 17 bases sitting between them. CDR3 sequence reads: CASRYWQGGADTQYF. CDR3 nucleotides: TGTGCCAGCAGATATTGGCAGGGGGGAGCAGATACGCAGTATTTT. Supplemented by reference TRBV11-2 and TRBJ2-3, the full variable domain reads EAGVAQSPRYKIIEKRQSVAFWCNPISGHATLYWYQQILGQGPKLLIQFQNNGVVDDSQLPKDRFSAERLKGVDSTLKIQPAKLEDSAVYLCASRYWQGGADTQYFGPGTRLTVL.

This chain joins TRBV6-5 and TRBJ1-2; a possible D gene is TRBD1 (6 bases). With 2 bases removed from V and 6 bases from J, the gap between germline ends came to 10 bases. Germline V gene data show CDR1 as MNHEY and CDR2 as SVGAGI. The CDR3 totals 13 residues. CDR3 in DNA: TGTGCCAGCAGTTACGGGTCAGGGGATGGCTACACCTTC. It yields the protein CASSYGSGDGYTF.

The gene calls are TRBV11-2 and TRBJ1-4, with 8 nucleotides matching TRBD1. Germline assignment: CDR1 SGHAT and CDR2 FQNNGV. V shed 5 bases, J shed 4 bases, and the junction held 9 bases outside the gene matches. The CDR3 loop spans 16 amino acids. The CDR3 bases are TGTGCCAGCAGCGGCGGTCCGGGACAGGATAATGAAAAACTGTTTTTT. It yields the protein CASSGGPGQDNEKLFF.

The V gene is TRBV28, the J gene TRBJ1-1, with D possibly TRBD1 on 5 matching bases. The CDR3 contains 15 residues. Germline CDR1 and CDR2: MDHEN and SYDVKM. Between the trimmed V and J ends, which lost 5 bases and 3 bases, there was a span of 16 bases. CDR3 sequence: CASSGFGARDTEAFF. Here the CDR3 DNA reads TGTGCCAGCAGTGGGTTCGGCGCCAGGGACACTGAAGCTTTCTTT.